This T cell receptor beta chain was profiled in a study of blood T cells in healthy people across ages. It was around 9 milliliters of peripheral blood that were drawn from each donor. Then a second PCR, running roughly 7 to 11 cycles, was carried out with a sample-barcoded 5' primer and a J-beta primer mix. TCRdb re-called the 5' RACE reads with MiXCR, one entry per CDR3 protein. The sample records roughly 560,000 distinct CDR3 sequences, around 24% being singletons. In this sample, this clonotype turned up a few times. V lost 0 bases to trimming and J lost 3 bases, with 12 bases between them. The CDR3 is 15 amino acids. Germline V gene lookup returns CDR1 MGHRA and CDR2 YSYEKL. This sample was also put to use in a study of T cells of mothers and their children.

The chain employs TRBV4-1 and TRBJ2-7, with no clear D. The TCR was taken from a boy between 5 and 17 years old in good health. Sequenced material: blood. As DNA, the CDR3 is TGCGCCAGCAGCCAAGATCGTTTCCGGGTCTACGAGCAGTACTTC. As protein: CASSQDRFRVYEQYF.